This T cell receptor (beta chain) was documented in a study of T-cell memory formation after mild COVID-19. Researchers used 5'RACE with constant-segment primers to make TCR alpha and TCR beta cDNA libraries that carry sample barcodes and UMIs. One entry per CDR3 protein results from TCRdb running MiXCR on the 5' RACE reads. The data show about 610,000 distinct CDR3 sequences, roughly 17% seen once. Germline-derived CDR1 and CDR2 are SGHKS and YYEKEE (reference sequence). The CDR3 sequence is 16 residues long. The V segment lost 2 bases and the J segment 4 bases; nucleotides outside the gene matches: 10. Notes on this clonotype: As yet, its antigen is unknown.

Overall study findings and caveats: A second wave of clones peaked on day 37, and their SARS-CoV-2 specificity went unconfirmed.

The chain has TRBV5-5 and TRBJ1-2; TRBD1 matches 8 bases. This sequence was found in an adult woman who had mild COVID-19 (a few samples of this study predate the infection). Cell type and time point are not known. Sequenced input: PBMCs or a T cell subset sorted from them (not recorded which). This chain's CDR3 is CASSFRPTDRAYGYTF. The CDR3 region has the DNA TGTGCCAGCAGCTTTAGACCGACGGACAGGGCCTATGGCTACACCTTC.